The 15 T cell receptor beta chains below come from one sample, sequenced in a study of tumor-infiltrating lymphocytes in primary liver carcinoma. Investigators took RNA and DNA out together from 20-30 mg of unsorted bulk tissue. The authors made TCR beta cDNA from about 500 ng total RNA with a constant-region primer. Slightly modified ARM-PCR served as the procedure for the TCR beta libraries. These libraries came from three rounds of nested multiplex PCR. Two initial PCR rounds of about 10 cycles each paired TRBV1-TRBV30 forward primers with a C-beta reverse primer. TCRdb used MiXCR to reprocess the multiplex PCR reads, holding one entry per CDR3 protein. This repertoire shows approximately 190,000 distinct CDR3 sequences, around 85% found once; its top ten account for around 18%. The sample consisted of tumor tissue from primary liver carcinoma. These TCRs come from a man in his forties with primary liver carcinoma and hepatitis B virus infection.

In this sample, this clonotype turned up once. Here the CDR3 omits its conserved ending phenylalanine or tryptophan, so a read error is the likely source. The chain has TRBV11-1 and TRBJ2-7; D possibly corresponds to TRBD2 (6 bases). The V gene's germline CDR1 is SGHAT and CDR2 FQDESV (reference sequence). This CDR3 spans 15 amino acids. Here the CDR3 reads CANSLTGSGEYEQYI. CDR3 in DNA: TGTGCCAACAGCTTAACTGGATCGGGAGAATACGAGCAGTACATC.

A word on this clonotype: One junction end disagrees with the germline gene, perhaps due to a read error. V and J are TRBV4-3 and TRBJ1-1, with D possibly matching TRBD1 (6 bases). The CDR3 consists of 15 residues. The germline V gene has CDR1 LGHNA and CDR2 YSLEER. CDR3 nucleotide sequence: TGCTCCAGCAGTCAAACACAGGGTGGGTCCACGGAAGCTTTCTTT. Residues: CSSSQTQGGSTEAFF.

Points on this clonotype: Compared with germline, one end of the junction differs, possibly owing to a read error. CDR3 region: CASRQLGGLKANF. In DNA form, the CDR3 reads TGTGCCAGCAGACAGCTCGGCGGACTGAAAGCTAACTTT. The chain couples TRBV12-3 or TRBV12-4 to TRBJ1-1, with D unresolved. This CDR3 has 13 residues.

The chain uses TRBV6-1 and TRBJ1-1, with D hard to call. Germline lookup yields CDR1 MNHNS and CDR2 SASEGT. Trimming took 11 bases from V and 7 from J, leaving 17 bases between them. This CDR3 comprises 12 residues. CDR3 in DNA: TGTGCCTGCGGGAGAGGGTGGATTGAAGCTTTCTTT. Translation gives CACGRGWIEAFF.

The chain uses TRBV11-2 and TRBJ2-3; 8 nucleotides agree with TRBD2. The germline V gene encodes CDR1 SGHAT and CDR2 FQNNGV. Unmatched junction bases numbered 13, after V lost 4 bases and J lost 7 bases. The CDR3 is made up of 16 amino acids. The CDR3 loop is CASSSQAGVSSNTQYF. The CDR3 coding sequence is TGTGCCAGCAGCTCACAAGCGGGAGTCAGCTCAAATACGCAGTATTTT. The variable domain in full, completed from reference TRBV11-2 and TRBJ2-3, reads EAGVAQSPRYKIIEKRQSVAFWCNPISGHATLYWYQQILGQGPKLLIQFQNNGVVDDSQLPKDRFSAERLKGVDSTLKIQPAKLEDSAVYLCASSSQAGVSSNTQYFGPGTRLTVL.

In the case of this clonotype: A junction end diverges from the germline sequence, so it may reflect a read error. The genes are TRBV6-2 or TRBV6-3 and TRBJ1-1; D gene uncertain. The CDR3 is made up of 14 amino acids. Per the germline V gene, CDR1 is MNHEY and CDR2 is SVGEGT. The CDR3 DNA follows: TGTGCCAGCAGTTACCCCTGTGTGACCCCGACGGCTCTCTTT. Encoded protein: CASSYPCVTPTALF.

A word on this clonotype: The conserved final phenylalanine or tryptophan is absent from the CDR3, which likely points to a read error. V usage is TRBV6-5 and J usage is TRBJ1-4; possible D gene TRBD1, 6 bases. V was cut by 2 bases and J by 8 bases, with 15 bases left in between. CDR3 size: 15 residues. Per the germline V gene, CDR1 is MNHEY and CDR2 is SVGAGI. The CDR3 reads CASSYATGTSEKLFL. The CDR3 coding sequence is TGTGCCAGCAGTTACGCAACAGGGACTTCAGAAAAACTGTTTTTA.

On this clonotype itself: The junction differs from germline at one of its ends, possibly a read error. The genes are TRBV4-1 and TRBJ2-1, with no clear D. Per the germline V gene, CDR1 is MGHRA and CDR2 is YSYEKL. The CDR3 covers 17 residues. The DNA of the CDR3 is TGCGCCAGCTGCCAAGATCTAGGCAGGAACCCCTCTCGTGAGCAGTTCTTC. Translating gives CASCQDLGRNPSREQFF.

As for this clonotype: A read error may account for a junction end that differs from germline. The chain joins TRBV2 to TRBJ2-5, with 7 bases fitting TRBD2. The germline CDR1 and CDR2 sequences are SNHLY and FYNNEI. The length of the CDR3 is 16 residues. The CDR3 reads CANRKSGLGARVTQYF. CDR3 nucleotide sequence: TGCGCCAACAGGAAAAGCGGACTAGGAGCGCGGGTGACCCAGTACTTC.

With regard to this clonotype: The junction and the germline gene differ at one end; a read error may be behind it. This chain joins TRBV29-1 and TRBJ2-6, with a weak D call TRBD1 (5 bases). From germline, CDR1 is SQVTM and CDR2 ANQGSEA. This CDR3 region has 14 residues. DNA for the CDR3: TGCAGCGTCTCAGTTGGCTCTGGGGCCGACGTACTGACTTTC. This encodes CSVSVGSGADVLTF.

Comments on this clonotype: An end of the junction differs from the germline gene, which may be a read error. The V call is TRBV29-1, the J call TRBJ2-1, with D perhaps matching TRBD2 (5 bases). The germline V gene encodes CDR1 SQVTM and CDR2 ANQGSEA. The CDR3 runs 11 residues. This chain's CDR3 is CSGGSGSEQLF. The DNA of the CDR3 is TGCAGCGGGGGATCGGGAAGTGAGCAGCTCTTC.

V gene TRBV28 combines with J gene TRBJ2-1, with 13 nucleotides matching TRBD2. Germline assignment: CDR1 MDHEN and CDR2 SYDVKM. V lost 6 bases to trimming and J lost 8 bases; unmatched junction nucleotides: 22. The CDR3 loop spans 20 amino acids. This chain's CDR3 is CASSRVVGLAGNKRLYEQFF. CDR3 nucleotide sequence: TGTGCCAGCAGCCGGGTCGTGGGACTAGCGGGAAATAAAAGGTTATATGAGCAGTTCTTC. The whole variable domain, filled in from reference TRBV28 and TRBJ2-1, reads DVKVTQSSRYLVKRTGEKVFLECVQDMDHENMFWYRQDPGLGLRLIYFSYDVKMKEKGDIPEGYSVSREKKERFSLILESASTNQTSMYLCASSRVVGLAGNKRLYEQFFGPGTRLTVL.

The V and J genes are TRBV29-1 and TRBJ2-1; possibly TRBD1 or TRBD2 for D (5 bases each). The end of the DNA aligns better with TRBJ2-7, so the J call may be wrong. Germline V lookup: CDR1 SQVTM, CDR2 ANQGSEA. The CDR3 sequence is 14 residues long. In DNA, the CDR3 is TGCAGCGTTGATCGGGACCGTGCCTACAATGAGCAGTACTTC. This codes for CSVDRDRAYNEQYF.

V and J are TRBV12-3 or TRBV12-4 and TRBJ2-3; 8 bases are shared with TRBD2. This CDR3 is built from 14 residues. Trimming cost V 7 bases and J 5 bases; bases outside gene matches: 8. The CDR3 bases are TGTGCCAGCAATCTAGGGACTAGACTAGATACGCAGTATTTT. As protein: CASNLGTRLDTQYF.

Note on this clonotype: Mismatch with germline at one junction end may stem from a read error. The chain links TRBV4-3 to TRBJ2-1; 7 bases match TRBD1. The CDR3 contains 16 residues. Germline V lookup: CDR1 LGHNA, CDR2 YSLEER. The CDR3 loop reads CASSQDVGGQYNEQLF. The DNA for the CDR3 is TGCGCCAGCAGCCAAGATGTAGGGGGCCAGTATAATGAGCAGCTCTTC.